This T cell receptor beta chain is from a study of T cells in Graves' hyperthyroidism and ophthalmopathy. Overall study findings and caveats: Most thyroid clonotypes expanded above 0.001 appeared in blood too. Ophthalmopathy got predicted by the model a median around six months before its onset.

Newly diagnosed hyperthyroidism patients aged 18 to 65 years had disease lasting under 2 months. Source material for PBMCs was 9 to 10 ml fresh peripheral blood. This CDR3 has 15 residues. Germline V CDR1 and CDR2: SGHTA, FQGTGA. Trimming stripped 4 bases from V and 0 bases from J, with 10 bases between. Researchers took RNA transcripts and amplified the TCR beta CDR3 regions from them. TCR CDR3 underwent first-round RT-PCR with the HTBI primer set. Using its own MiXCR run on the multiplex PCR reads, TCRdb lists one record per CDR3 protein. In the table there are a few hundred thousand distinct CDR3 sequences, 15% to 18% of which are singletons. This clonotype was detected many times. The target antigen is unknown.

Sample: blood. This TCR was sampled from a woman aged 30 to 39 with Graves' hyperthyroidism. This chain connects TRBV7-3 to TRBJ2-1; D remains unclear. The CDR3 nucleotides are TGTGCCAGCAGCTCGGGTACGAGCTCCTACAATGAGCAGTTCTTC. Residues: CASSSGTSSYNEQFF.